This T cell receptor beta chain was sequenced in a study of T cell responses to AZD1222 COVID-19 vaccine. In this sample, this clone turned up once. The protocol was immunoSEQ multiplex PCR, while the TCRdb copy is restricted to in-frame clones and leaves out a portion. The sample comprises roughly 120,000 clones, around 81% of which are singletons, and roughly 9.5% rests with the top ten. V was shortened by 4 bases and J by 10 bases, with 11 bases between the two germline ends. From germline, CDR1 is LGHDT and CDR2 YNNKEL (reference sequence). The CDR3 is 12 amino acids. The sequence came from an adult in good health. This specimen consisted of peripheral blood, obtained on day 0 of AZD1222 vaccination. This chain links TRBV3-1 (or the pseudogene TRBV3-2) with TRBJ2-1; a possible D gene is TRBD2 (6 bases). The CDR3: CASSPGLREQFF. Written as DNA, the CDR3 is TGTGCCAGCAGCCCCGGACTACGCGAGCAGTTCTTC.